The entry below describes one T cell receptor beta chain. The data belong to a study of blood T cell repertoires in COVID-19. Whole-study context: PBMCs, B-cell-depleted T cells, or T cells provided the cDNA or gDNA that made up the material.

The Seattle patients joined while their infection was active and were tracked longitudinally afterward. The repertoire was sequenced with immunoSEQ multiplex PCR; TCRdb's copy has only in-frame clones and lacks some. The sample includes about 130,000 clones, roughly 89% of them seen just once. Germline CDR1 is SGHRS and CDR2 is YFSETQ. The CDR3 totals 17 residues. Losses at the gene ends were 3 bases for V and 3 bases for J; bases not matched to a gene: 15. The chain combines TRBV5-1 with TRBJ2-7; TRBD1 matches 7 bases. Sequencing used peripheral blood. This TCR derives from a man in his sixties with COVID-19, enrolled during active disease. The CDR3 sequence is CASSWGWDTGVGYEQYF. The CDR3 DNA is TGCGCCAGCAGCTGGGGCTGGGACACAGGGGTCGGCTACGAGCAGTACTTC. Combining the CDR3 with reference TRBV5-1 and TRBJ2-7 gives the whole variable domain KAGVTQTPRYLIKTRGQQVTLSCSPISGHRSVSWYQQTPGQGLQFLFEYFSETQRNKGNFPGRFSGRQFSNSRSEMNVSTLELGDSALYLCASSWGWDTGVGYEQYFGPGTRLTVT.